The 12 T cell receptor beta chains in this list originate from one sample, sequenced in a study of radiotherapy plus CTLA-4 blockade in lung cancer. Clones were read by immunoSEQ multiplex PCR, and TCRdb kept only the in-frame ones, dropping some. Of about 98,000 clones in the sample, 80% to 85% were seen once. This specimen was peripheral blood, taken from a patient treated with radiotherapy plus ipilimumab. All receptors derive from a human donor with non-small cell lung cancer who had a partial response to radiotherapy plus ipilimumab.

The rearrangement joins TRBV19 to TRBJ1-1, with D perhaps matching TRBD1 (5 bases). The CDR3 has 14 amino acids. Germline CDR1 reads LNHDA; CDR2 reads SQIVND (reference sequence). The V and J ends lost 3 bases and 0 bases respectively, with 8 bases between them. The CDR3 loop reads CASSIRQMNTEAFF. The CDR3 nucleotides are TGTGCCAGTAGTATTAGACAGATGAACACTGAAGCTTTCTTT.

The CDR3 here is CASSRSGSGDEQYF. The CDR3, as DNA: TGTGCCAGCAGCCGTAGCGGGAGTGGCGACGAGCAGTACTTC. The gene calls are TRBV7-9 and TRBJ2-7; TRBD2 matches 9 bases. The CDR3 contains 14 residues. V lost 5 bases, J lost 5 bases, and 7 bases stayed unmatched. Germline CDR1 and CDR2: SEHNR and FQNEAQ (reference sequence).

The CDR3 loop is CASSFKDRHYGYTF. CDR3 sequence (DNA): TGTGCCAGCAGTTTTAAGGACAGGCACTATGGCTACACCTTC. The V call is TRBV28, the J call TRBJ1-2; TRBD1 agrees at 7 bases. This CDR3 comprises 14 residues. J was trimmed by 3 bases and V by 3 bases; bases with no gene match: 4. CDR1 is MDHEN and CDR2 is SYDVKM in the germline V gene.

V usage is TRBV29-1 and J usage is TRBJ2-7, with 12 bases fitting TRBD1. Germline assignment: CDR1 SQVTM and CDR2 ANQGSEA. The CDR3 consists of 14 residues. V shed 6 bases and J 7 bases; nucleotides not matched to a gene: 10. CDR3 coding DNA: TGCAGCGTCGGAGGGGGACAGGGGGCGGGGGAGCAGTACTTC. This sequence encodes CSVGGGQGAGEQYF.

The V gene is TRBV5-4, the J gene TRBJ1-1; D possibly corresponds to TRBD1 (6 bases). Trimming took off 2 bases at V and 0 bases at J, with 8 bases between the two ends. Germline V gene lookup returns CDR1 SGHNT and CDR2 YYREEE (reference sequence). This CDR3 has 14 residues. CDR3 in DNA: TGTGCCAGCAGCTTTGACAGGATGAACACTGAAGCTTTCTTT. Its protein is CASSFDRMNTEAFF.

The J gene is TRBJ1-1, the V gene TRBV27; no clear D gene. The CDR3 totals 13 residues. CDR1 and CDR2 from the germline V gene are MNHEY and SMNVEV (reference sequence). V gave up 10 bases and J gave up 5 bases, with 17 bases separating them. Written as DNA, the CDR3 is TGTGCCACCTCCGGTTCGTATCGAACTGAAGCTTTCTTT. Translated: CATSGSYRTEAFF.

This chain uses TRBV6-1 with TRBJ1-5; D is undetermined. This CDR3 region has 13 residues. CDR1 MNHNS and CDR2 SASEGT come from the germline V gene. V was trimmed by 6 bases and J by 4 bases, leaving 10 bases between them. The CDR3 loop is CASSSSPNQPQHF. For the CDR3, the DNA is TGTGCCAGCAGCTCCTCTCCGAATCAGCCCCAGCATTTT.

The V call is TRBV6-1, the J call TRBJ2-4; D might be TRBD2 (6 bases). Germline V lookup: CDR1 MNHNS, CDR2 SASEGT. The V gene lost 8 bases and the J gene lost 8 bases, with 13 bases spanning the gap. The CDR3 runs 12 residues. In nucleotides, the CDR3 is TGTGCCAGCTTGGGTGGCGGGGACATTCAGTACTTC. It encodes CASLGGGDIQYF.

This sequence joins TRBV7-2 and TRBJ2-6, with D perhaps matching TRBD1 (6 bases). The V gene's germline CDR1 is SGHTA and CDR2 FQGNSA. The CDR3 length is 18 residues. V gave up 2 bases and J gave up 0 bases, with 14 bases separating them. The CDR3: CASSLQGHRGSGANVLTF. CDR3 in DNA: TGTGCCAGCAGCTTACAGGGACACCGAGGCTCTGGGGCCAACGTCCTGACTTTC.

This chain links TRBV6-1 with TRBJ1-2; 8 nucleotides match TRBD1. Germline CDR1 and CDR2: MNHNS and SASEGT. The junction had 6 bases not matched to a gene; V was cut back by 6 bases and J by 6 bases. CDR3 length: 13 amino acids. The CDR3 loop is CASRETGDDGYTF. The CDR3 DNA follows: TGTGCCAGCAGAGAGACAGGGGATGATGGCTACACCTTC.

This clone was found a few times. CDR3 nucleotide sequence: TGTGCCAGCAGCCCGCAGACAGGGCCCTATGGCTACACCTTC. Translating gives CASSPQTGPYGYTF. The chain has TRBV4-2 and TRBJ1-2; 7 nucleotides match TRBD1. The germline V gene encodes CDR1 LGHNA and CDR2 YNFKEQ. The CDR3 has 14 residues. V was pared by 4 bases and J by 4 bases, with 6 bases of the junction left unmatched.

The count of this clone is one. In DNA form, the CDR3 reads TGCAGCGTTGAAGCGTCGGGAGAAGAGACCCAGTACTTC. Its translation is CSVEASGEETQYF. This chain connects TRBV29-1 to TRBJ2-5, with a tentative D call TRBD2 (6 bases). The CDR3 loop spans 13 amino acids. V was clipped by 1 base and J by 3 bases, with 9 bases between them. Germline lookup yields CDR1 SQVTM and CDR2 ANQGSEA.